The rows below give T cell receptor beta chains drawn from one sample of a study of beta chain features in type 1 diabetes. Only in-frame clones appear in the TCRdb table, and some are missing; sequencing was by immunoSEQ multiplex PCR. The table lists a few hundred thousand clones, approximately 11% of them singletons. The material sequenced was naive CD4+ T cells from blood. Receptors originate from a woman aged 25 to 39 in good health. The CDR3 runs from the conserved cysteine through the conserved F or W. D genes are given only for firm matches. Size values are once, few and many counts, or a class for expanded clones, and some rows have none.

d_call j_call v_call clone_size cdr3_nt cdr3_aa
TRBD1 TRBJ1-1 TRBV19 few TGTGCCAGCTCGAGAGACAGGGCGAACACTGAAGCTTTCTTT CASSRDRANTEAFF
TRBD1 TRBJ1-4 TRBV29-1 few TGCAGCGTTCGGGGGACAGGGCTGACTGAAAAACTGTTTTTT CSVRGTGLTEKLFF
NA TRBJ2-7 TRBV4-3 few TGCGCCAGCAGCCCAACAGATGGGCGGGGTCACTACGAGCAGTACTTC CASSPTDGRGHYEQYF
NA TRBJ2-7 TRBV7-9 few TGTGCCAGCAGCTTACGGGGGAGAAGGGACGAGCAGTACTTC CASSLRGRRDEQYF
TRBD1 TRBJ1-1 TRBV10-3 NA TGTGCCATCAGTGTTCAATGGACAGGGATGAACACTGAAGCTTTCTTT CAISVQWTGMNTEAFF
TRBD2 TRBJ2-3 TRBV7-8 NA TGTGCCAGCAGGACTAGCGGGAGGACAGATACGCAGTATTTT CASRTSGRTDTQYF
TRBD1 TRBJ2-7 TRBV28 few TGTGCCAGCAGTTTGTGGACAGGGGGCAGGAACGAGCAGTACTTC CASSLWTGGRNEQYF
NA TRBJ1-2 TRBV7-9 few TGTGCCAGCAGCCAAAGAGGGATGGACTATGGCTACACCTTC CASSQRGMDYGYTF
TRBD2 TRBJ2-1 TRBV15 few TGTGCCACCAGCAGGGTTCTAGCGGGAGTAGGTAATGAGCAGTTCTTC CATSRVLAGVGNEQFF
NA TRBJ2-1 TRBV1 few TGCACCAGCAGCCAAGATATCCGTGTCTTCTACAATGAGCAGTTCTTC CTSSQDIRVFYNEQFF
TRBD1 TRBJ2-1 TRBV5-4 NA TGTGCCAGCAGCCTGACAGGGGCGTCCTACAATGAGCAGTTCTTC CASSLTGASYNEQFF
NA TRBJ1-2 TRBV5-1 NA TGCGCCAGCAAGACATATGAGGGAAACTATGGCTACACCTTC CASKTYEGNYGYTF
NA TRBJ2-2 TRBV9 NA TGTGCCAGCGGAAGCGGGCCGAACACCGGGGAGCTGTTTTTT CASGSGPNTGELFF
TRBD2 TRBJ2-7 TRBV15 few TGTGCCACCAGCCTAAGGCGGGGGGCCTACGAGCAGTACTTC CATSLRRGAYEQYF
NA TRBJ2-7 TRBV7-9 few TGTGCCAGCAGCTTATTGGTTCGGGGAACCTACGAGCAGTACTTC CASSLLVRGTYEQYF
TRBD2 TRBJ2-4 TRBV4-2 few TGTGCCAGCAGCTTCGATAGCGGGAGCATGGGCAAAAACATTCAGTACTTC CASSFDSGSMGKNIQYF
TRBD2 TRBJ2-4 TRBV10-3 NA TGTGCCATCAGTAGAGGGCGGGAGAAAAACATTCAGTACTTC CAISRGREKNIQYF
TRBD1 TRBJ1-2 TRBV6-1 NA TGTGCCAGCAATCGATGGGACAGGGGAGATCTTGGCTACACCTTC CASNRWDRGDLGYTF
TRBD2 TRBJ2-1 TRBV9 NA TGTGCCAGCAGCGTATCTGGCGGGGGAGGAAATGAGCAGTTCTTC CASSVSGGGGNEQFF
NA TRBJ2-3 TRBV5-1 NA TGCGCCAGCAGCACGTGGGTACTAGTGTGGACAGATACGCAGTATTTT CASSTWVLVWTDTQYF
TRBD2 TRBJ2-2 TRBV29-1 few TGCAGCGTGGCTAGACTAGCGGCGAACACCGGGGAGCTGTTTTTT CSVARLAANTGELFF
TRBD2 TRBJ2-3 TRBV5-4 few TGTGCCAGCAGCTTTACTAGCGGTTCTAGCACAGATACGCAGTATTTT CASSFTSGSSTDTQYF
TRBD2 TRBJ2-2 TRBV18 few TGTGCCAGCTCGCGACTAGCGTTGGACACCGGGGAGCTGTTTTTT CASSRLALDTGELFF
NA TRBJ2-6 TRBV9 NA TGTGCCAGCAGCGTAGATTTTTTTGGGCAGCACGGGGCCAACGTCCTGACTTTC CASSVDFFGQHGANVLTF
NA TRBJ2-7 TRBV4-3 few TGCGCCAGCAGCCAAGGGGCCTTGCAGTACTTC CASSQGALQYF
NA TRBJ2-7 TRBV7-9 NA TGTGCCAGCAGCTTATCAGGGGCGTACGAGCAGTACTTC CASSLSGAYEQYF
TRBD2 TRBJ2-1 TRBV7-2 NA TGTGCCAGCAGCTCGTGGACTAGCGGGGAATACAATGAGCAGTTCTTC CASSSWTSGEYNEQFF
NA TRBJ1-5 TRBV19 NA TGTGCCAGTAGTGGTAACGGGAATAGCAATCAGCCCCAGCATTTT CASSGNGNSNQPQHF
TRBD2 TRBJ2-7 TRBV9 NA TGTGCCAGCAGCGTAGCTCCCGCGCTAGCGGGACAGTACGAGCAGTACTTC CASSVAPALAGQYEQYF
TRBD2 TRBJ2-3 TRBV2 NA TGTGCCAGCAGTGAGGGACTAGCCACAGATACGCAGTATTTT CASSEGLATDTQYF
NA TRBJ2-6 TRBV7-3 few TGTGCCAGCAGCTCAGGGGCGTCTGGGGCCAACGTCCTGACTTTC CASSSGASGANVLTF
TRBD2 TRBJ2-3 TRBV7-2 few TGTGCCAGCAGCTCTCCTAGCGGAGAGGGTAGCACAGATACGCAGTATTTT CASSSPSGEGSTDTQYF
TRBD2 TRBJ2-5 TRBV7-9 few TGTGCCAGCAGCCCCGGGGAGACTAGCGGGACATCGGGAACCCAGTACTTC CASSPGETSGTSGTQYF
TRBD2 TRBJ2-5 TRBV7-9 few TGTGCCAGCAGCCCGGGACTAGCGGGAGTATTGGAGACCCAGTACTTC CASSPGLAGVLETQYF